The 15 T cell receptor beta chains presented below share a single source sample, sequenced in a study of cytomegalovirus exposure and HLA in healthy donors. Researchers ran the PCR with 60 Vbeta and 13 Jbeta primers. The assay was immunoSEQ multiplex PCR, and TCRdb's table has in-frame clones only and misses some. The sample yields 200,000 to 250,000 clones, less than 85% seen once. Sequencing was carried out using PBMCs. These receptors were collected from a man younger than 35 in good health and CMV-seronegative.

The CDR3 here is CATRPPGQVYGYTF. For the CDR3, the DNA is TGTGCCACTCGCCCACCGGGACAGGTCTATGGCTACACCTTC. This chain connects TRBV19 to TRBJ1-2; 8 positions agree with TRBD1. Trimming took 10 bases from V and 4 from J; bases not matched to a gene: 11. The CDR3 has 14 amino acids. Germline V gene data show CDR1 as LNHDA and CDR2 as SQIVND (reference sequence).

This clone was seen more than once but under ten times. The chain joins TRBV7-8 to TRBJ2-5; 7 bases agree with TRBD2. The J call may be faulty, since TRBJ2-7 better matches the DNA end. CDR1 and CDR2 (germline): SGHVS, FQNEAQ. This CDR3 region has 15 residues. This CDR3 reads CASSPVGGSSYEQYF. DNA of the CDR3: TGTGCCAGCAGCCCGGTTGGCGGGAGCTCCTACGAGCAGTACTTC.

The rearrangement links TRBV29-1 to TRBJ2-2; maybe TRBD2 (5 bases). Trimming left V 7 bases short and J 7 bases short, with 13 bases between. The CDR3 has 12 amino acids. Germline lookup yields CDR1 SQVTM and CDR2 ANQGSEA. The CDR3 DNA follows: TGCAGCGCACGGGGTGCGGGCGGGGAGCTGTTTTTT. It translates to CSARGAGGELFF.

There are a few counts of this clone. The chain links TRBV5-5 to TRBJ1-1; 7 bases fit TRBD1. This CDR3 is 15 amino acids long. Germline V gene lookup returns CDR1 SGHKS and CDR2 YYEKEE (reference sequence). The V gene end was trimmed by 4 bases and the J gene end by 0 bases; junction bases not matched to a gene: 6. This CDR3 is CASSPGTELNTEAFF. CDR3 nucleotides: TGTGCCAGCAGCCCTGGGACAGAACTGAACACTGAAGCTTTCTTT.

The CDR3 sequence is CASSLIWTSTDTQYF. In nucleotides, the CDR3 is TGTGCCAGTAGCCTCATTTGGACTAGCACAGATACGCAGTATTTT. This sequence joins TRBV19 and TRBJ2-3, with D perhaps matching TRBD2 (5 bases). The germline gives CDR1 LNHDA, CDR2 SQIVND (reference sequence). V was shortened by 6 bases and J by 0 bases, with 13 bases between the two germline ends. The CDR3 is 15 residues long.

The chain recombines TRBV28 with TRBJ1-1, with 8 nucleotides matching TRBD1. This CDR3 comprises 18 residues. The germline V gene has CDR1 MDHEN and CDR2 SYDVKM. V dropped 4 bases and J dropped 5; count of bases not matched to a gene: 18. CDR3 DNA: TGTGCCAGCAGTTCACTCTACTCTAAGCAGGGGGCGAGGACTGAAGCTTTCTTT. Translating it yields CASSSLYSKQGARTEAFF.

This clone occurred a few times. V gene TRBV21-1 combines with J gene TRBJ1-5; the table's D call, TRBD1, has no DNA check behind it. TRBV21-1 is recorded as a pseudogene. The CDR3 spans 12 residues. CDR3 sequence reads: CASSKDRGPQHF. The CDR3 DNA sequence: TGTGCCAGCAGCAAAGACAGGGGGCCCCAGCATTTT.

The chain has TRBV30 and TRBJ1-1; TRBD1 matches 7 bases. CDR3 length: 13 amino acids. The V gene end was trimmed by 2 bases and the J gene end by 7 bases; junction bases not matched to a gene: 7. Germline V gene data show CDR1 as GTSNPN and CDR2 as SVGIG (reference sequence). The CDR3 spells CAWSLTGVHEAFF. The CDR3 coding sequence is TGTGCCTGGAGTCTCACAGGGGTCCATGAAGCTTTCTTT. The variable domain in full, completed from reference TRBV30 and TRBJ1-1, reads SQTIHQWPATLVQPVGSPLSLECTVEGTSNPNLYWYRQAAGRGLQLLFYSVGIGQISSEVPQNLSASRPQDRQFILSSKKLLLSDSGFYLCAWSLTGVHEAFFGQGTRLTVV.

This clone appeared once. This sequence joins TRBV7-3 and TRBJ2-5; 9 positions agree with TRBD2. V trimming: 5 bases; J trimming: 4 bases; junction bases outside the gene matches: 8. Germline V gene sequence: CDR1 SGHTA, CDR2 FQGTGA. CDR3 length: 15 amino acids. In nucleotides, the CDR3 is TGTGCCAGCAGCCCCTCCCTAGCGGGAAGAGAGACCCAGTACTTC. Its translation: CASSPSLAGRETQYF.

As DNA, the CDR3 is TGTGCCAGCAGTTTAGAGGGGGCAGCTGGAAACACCATATATTTT. Translating gives CASSLEGAAGNTIYF. The gene calls are TRBV28 and TRBJ1-3, with TRBD1 matching 7 bases. Trimming removed 2 bases from V and 2 bases from J; junction bases left unmatched: 3. Per germline, CDR1 MDHEN and CDR2 SYDVKM. The CDR3 is 15 residues long. The whole variable domain, filled in from reference TRBV28 and TRBJ1-3, reads DVKVTQSSRYLVKRTGEKVFLECVQDMDHENMFWYRQDPGLGLRLIYFSYDVKMKEKGDIPEGYSVSREKKERFSLILESASTNQTSMYLCASSLEGAAGNTIYFGEGSWLTVV.

V gene TRBV10-3 combines with J gene TRBJ1-3; the D gene is possibly TRBD1 (5 bases). Trimming pared 8 bases from V and 0 bases from J, leaving 14 bases between. The CDR3 contains 15 residues. CDR1 is ENHRY and CDR2 is SYGVKD in the germline V gene. CDR3 in amino acids: CAIGAPPSSGNTIYF. The CDR3 coding sequence is TGTGCCATCGGGGCACCTCCTTCCTCTGGAAACACCATATATTTT.

J is TRBJ1-2 and V is TRBV20-1; TRBD1 agrees at 7 bases. Germline values: CDR1 DFQATT, CDR2 SNEGSKA (reference sequence). This CDR3 contains 11 residues. V lost 6 bases, J lost 8 bases, and 6 bases stayed unmatched. DNA for the CDR3: TGCAGTGCAACAGGGGTTCGAGGCTACACCTTC. Its translation: CSATGVRGYTF.

The chain combines TRBV18 with TRBJ2-6; D is possibly TRBD2 (5 bases). Per the germline V gene, CDR1 is KGHSH and CDR2 is LQKENI. Trimming left V 6 bases short and J 1 base short, with 10 bases between. This CDR3 comprises 15 residues. The CDR3 protein is CASSEGVSGANVLTF. The CDR3 DNA is TGTGCCAGCTCTGAGGGAGTTTCTGGGGCCAACGTCCTGACTTTC.

The V call is TRBV18, the J call TRBJ2-2; TRBD1 is a possible D gene (6 bases). Trimming stripped 5 bases from V and 0 bases from J, with 10 bases between. This CDR3 comprises 15 residues. Germline-derived CDR1 and CDR2 are KGHSH and LQKENI. In DNA form, the CDR3 reads TGTGCCAGCTCATCCGGGACAACGAACACCGGGGAGCTGTTTTTT. Amino acids: CASSSGTTNTGELFF.

The V gene is TRBV27, the J gene TRBJ2-7; 8 nucleotides align to TRBD2. CDR1 is MNHEY and CDR2 is SMNVEV in the germline V gene (reference sequence). There are 15 residues in the CDR3. Trimming took 5 bases from V and 2 from J; bases not matched to a gene: 8. The CDR3 DNA follows: TGTGCCAGCAGTAGCCCCCGGGAGGGGACCTACGAGCAGTACTTC. Translation gives CASSSPREGTYEQYF.